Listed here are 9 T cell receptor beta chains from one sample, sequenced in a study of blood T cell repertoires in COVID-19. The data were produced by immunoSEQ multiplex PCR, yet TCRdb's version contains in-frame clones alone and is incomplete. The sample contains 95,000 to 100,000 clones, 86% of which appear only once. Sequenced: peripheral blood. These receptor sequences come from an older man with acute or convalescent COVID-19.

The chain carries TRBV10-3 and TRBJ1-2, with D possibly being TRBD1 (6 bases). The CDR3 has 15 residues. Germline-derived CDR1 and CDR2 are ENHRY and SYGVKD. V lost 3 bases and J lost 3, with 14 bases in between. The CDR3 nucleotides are TGTGCCATCAGTGATAAGGCAGGGGAAGACTATGGCTACACCTTC. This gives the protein CAISDKAGEDYGYTF.

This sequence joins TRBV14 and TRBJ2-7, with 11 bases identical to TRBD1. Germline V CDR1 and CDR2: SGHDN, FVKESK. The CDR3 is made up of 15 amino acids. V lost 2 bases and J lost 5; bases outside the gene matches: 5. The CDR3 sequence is CASSQRTGGFNEQYF. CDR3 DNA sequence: TGTGCCAGCAGCCAAAGGACAGGGGGCTTTAACGAGCAGTACTTC.

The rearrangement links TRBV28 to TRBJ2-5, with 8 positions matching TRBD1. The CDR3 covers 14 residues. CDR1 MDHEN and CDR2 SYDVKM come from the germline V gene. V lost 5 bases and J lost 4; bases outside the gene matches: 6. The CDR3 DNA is TGTGCCAGCAGTATGACAGGGGCCGGAGAGACCCAGTACTTC. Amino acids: CASSMTGAGETQYF.

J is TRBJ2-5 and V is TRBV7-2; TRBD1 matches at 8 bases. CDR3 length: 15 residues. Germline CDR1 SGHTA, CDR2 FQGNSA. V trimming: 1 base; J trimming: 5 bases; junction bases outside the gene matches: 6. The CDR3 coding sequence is TGTGCCAGCAGCTTAGTAGCAGGGGGCGACGAGACCCAGTACTTC. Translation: CASSLVAGGDETQYF.

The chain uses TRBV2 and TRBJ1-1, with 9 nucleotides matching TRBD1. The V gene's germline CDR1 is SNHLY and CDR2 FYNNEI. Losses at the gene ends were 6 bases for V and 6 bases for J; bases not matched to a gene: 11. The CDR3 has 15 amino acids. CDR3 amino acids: CASRLTGGARAEAFF. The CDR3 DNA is TGTGCCAGCAGACTCACAGGGGGCGCGCGCGCTGAAGCTTTCTTT.

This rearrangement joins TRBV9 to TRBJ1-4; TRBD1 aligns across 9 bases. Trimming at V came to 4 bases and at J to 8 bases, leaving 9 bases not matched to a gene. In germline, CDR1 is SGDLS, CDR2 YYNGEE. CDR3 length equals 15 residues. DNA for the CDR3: TGTGCCAGCAGCTCGGGACAGGGACCGGAGGAAAAACTGTTTTTT. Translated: CASSSGQGPEEKLFF.

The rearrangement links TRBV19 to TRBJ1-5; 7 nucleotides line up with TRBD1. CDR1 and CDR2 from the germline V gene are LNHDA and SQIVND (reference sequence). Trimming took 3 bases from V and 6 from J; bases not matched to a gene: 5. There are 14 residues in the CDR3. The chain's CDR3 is CASSMSTGVQPQHF. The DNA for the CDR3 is TGTGCCAGTAGTATGAGTACAGGGGTTCAGCCCCAGCATTTT.

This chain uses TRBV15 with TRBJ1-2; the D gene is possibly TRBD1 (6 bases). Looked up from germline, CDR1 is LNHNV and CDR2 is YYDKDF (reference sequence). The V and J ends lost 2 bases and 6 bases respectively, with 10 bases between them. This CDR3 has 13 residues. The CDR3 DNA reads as TGTGCCACCAGCAGATCTACAGGGCATGGCTACACCTTC. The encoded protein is CATSRSTGHGYTF.

CDR3 protein: CATWDSLNTIYF. The CDR3 nucleotides are TGTGCCACGTGGGACAGTTTGAACACCATATATTTT. This chain joins TRBV19 and TRBJ1-3; the match to TRBD1 covers 7 bases. Trimming removed 10 bases from V and 7 bases from J; junction bases left unmatched: 7. Germline V gives CDR1 LNHDA, CDR2 SQIVND (reference sequence). This CDR3 has 12 residues.